The clone carrying this T cell receptor (beta chain) was observed a single time. The sample comes from a study of blood T cell repertoires in COVID-19. Germline loops: CDR1 MNHEY, CDR2 SMNVEV (reference sequence). The CDR3 runs to 15 residues. The J segment lost 3 bases and the V segment lost 3 bases, leaving 6 bases of the junction unmatched. The repertoire was sequenced with immunoSEQ multiplex PCR; TCRdb's copy has only in-frame clones and lacks some. The table has 200,000 to 250,000 clones, around 90% seen once. Which cohort a participant joined came from the clinical history participants gave. This rearrangement joins TRBV27 to TRBJ2-7; TRBD1 matches at 9 bases. The origin of this receptor is a young man who had been exposed to COVID-19. Sequences were obtained from PBMCs or T cells enriched from blood (not recorded which). DNA for the CDR3: TGTGCCAGCAGTTTTAAGGGGACAGGGTACTACGAGCAGTACTTC. Translating gives CASSFKGTGYYEQYF.